Below are 18 T cell receptor beta chains sequenced from a single sample in a study of identical twins. TCRdb independently ran MiXCR on the 5' RACE reads; one entry per CDR3 protein. The table has 1.5 million to 2 million distinct CDR3 sequences, 32% seen once. Sequencing used cord blood. These receptors were obtained from a newborn girl in good health.

This clonotype appeared a few times. The chain couples TRBV20-1 to TRBJ2-1; maybe TRBD1 (5 bases). Per germline, CDR1 DFQATT and CDR2 SNEGSKA (reference sequence). This CDR3 contains 14 residues. V gave up 3 bases and J gave up 2 bases, with 11 bases separating them. CDR3 loop: CSASPTDTYNEQFF. The CDR3 coding sequence is TGCAGTGCTAGTCCGACGGACACCTACAATGAGCAGTTCTTC.

J is TRBJ1-6 and V is TRBV20-1, with D perhaps matching TRBD1 (6 bases). The V and J ends lost 0 bases and 4 bases respectively, with 19 bases between them. Per the germline V gene, CDR1 is DFQATT and CDR2 is SNEGSKA (reference sequence). The CDR3 is made up of 18 amino acids. CDR3 loop: CSAREWKQGGIYNSPLHF. The CDR3 DNA sequence: TGCAGTGCTAGAGAGTGGAAACAGGGTGGTATATATAATTCACCCCTCCACTTT.

This clonotype was detected only a few times. CDR3 loop: CASTATVGTGRRTTQYF. The CDR3, as DNA: TGTGCCAGTACCGCAACCGTTGGGACAGGGAGGCGGACGACCCAGTACTTC. The chain joins TRBV19 to TRBJ2-5; 9 nucleotides agree with TRBD1. CDR3 length: 17 amino acids. Germline CDR1 reads LNHDA; CDR2 reads SQIVND (reference sequence). Trimming cost V 7 bases and J 7 bases; bases outside gene matches: 19.

This clonotype was counted many times. The chain is built from TRBV14 and TRBJ2-1; 9 bases line up with TRBD2. The ends lost 3 bases at V and 7 bases at J; junction bases unmatched: 13. Per germline, CDR1 SGHDN and CDR2 FVKESK. The CDR3 runs to 17 residues. The CDR3 DNA sequence: TGTGCCAGCAGCCATGACACTCGACTAGCGGTCTGGAATGAGCAGTTCTTC. This sequence encodes CASSHDTRLAVWNEQFF.

Here the CDR3 DNA reads TGTGCCAGCAGCAAAGAACGGACTAGCGGAAATGAGCAGTACTTC. This gives the protein CASSKERTSGNEQYF. The V and J genes are TRBV21-1 and TRBJ2-5; the table calls TRBD2, which could not be checked here. TRBV21-1 corresponds to a pseudogene. The length of the CDR3 is 15 residues.

This chain connects TRBV5-6 to TRBJ2-3, with D unresolved. Trimming shortened V by 4 bases and J by 2 bases, and 8 bases separated the two germline ends. The germline V gene encodes CDR1 SGHDT and CDR2 YYEEEE. The CDR3 spans 13 residues. This CDR3 is CASSGEITDTQYF. In DNA, the CDR3 is TGTGCCAGCAGCGGGGAAATCACAGATACGCAGTATTTT.

The chain combines TRBV20-1 with TRBJ1-2; D not certain. Germline V lookup: CDR1 DFQATT, CDR2 SNEGSKA (reference sequence). The ends were cut back, 5 bases at V and 4 bases at J, with 14 bases in the middle. The CDR3 consists of 13 residues. The CDR3 is CSAAVRASYGYTF. Written as DNA, the CDR3 is TGCAGTGCTGCCGTTCGGGCTAGCTATGGCTACACCTTC.

The J gene is TRBJ2-5, the V gene TRBV29-1; D is unresolved. This CDR3 has 10 residues. Germline CDR1 is SQVTM and CDR2 is ANQGSEA. Trimming stripped 1 base from V and 12 bases from J, with 9 bases between. CDR3 amino acids: CSVEGTAKYF. CDR3 nucleotide sequence: TGCAGCGTTGAAGGGACCGCCAAGTACTTC.

As to this clonotype: This clone may be a read error of a much larger clone one base away. The chain combines TRBV12-3 or TRBV12-4 with TRBJ2-7; 12 bases match TRBD2. The CDR3 runs 15 residues. The CDR3 DNA sequence: TGTGCCTGCAGCAGACTAGCGGGAGACTCCTACGAGCAGTACTTC. Translating gives CACSRLAGDSYEQYF.

The rearrangement links TRBV28 to TRBJ1-1; possibly TRBD1 for D (6 bases). Trimming left V 8 bases short and J 9 bases short, with 10 bases between. This CDR3 has 10 residues. Germline loops: CDR1 MDHEN, CDR2 SYDVKM. The DNA of the CDR3 is TGTGCCAGCGGGGGGCAAAAAGCTTTCTTT. It codes for CASGGQKAFF. Complete variable domain (other parts from reference TRBV28 and TRBJ1-1): DVKVTQSSRYLVKRTGEKVFLECVQDMDHENMFWYRQDPGLGLRLIYFSYDVKMKEKGDIPEGYSVSREKKERFSLILESASTNQTSMYLCASGGQKAFFGQGTRLTVV.

This chain connects TRBV7-9 to TRBJ2-5, with no clear D. The CDR3 is 14 residues long. Trimming took off 5 bases at V and 3 bases at J, with 13 bases between the two ends. Germline loops: CDR1 SEHNR, CDR2 FQNEAQ (reference sequence). The CDR3 DNA follows: TGTGCCAGCAGCGCCTACGCGAAGGAAGAGACCCAGTACTTC. It yields the protein CASSAYAKEETQYF. The full variable domain, completed using reference TRBV7-9 and TRBJ2-5, is DTGVSQNPRHKITKRGQNVTFRCDPISEHNRLYWYRQTLGQGPEFLTYFQNEAQLEKSRLLSDRFSAERPKGSFSTLEIQRTEQGDSAMYLCASSAYAKEETQYFGPGTRLLVL.

At least ten counts were recorded for this clonotype. The CDR3 coding sequence is TGTGCCAGCAGCTTAGGAGGGGGCTATGGCTACACCTTC. The encoded protein is CASSLGGGYGYTF. The chain recombines TRBV7-9 with TRBJ1-2; weak D call: TRBD1 (6 bases). CDR3 length: 13 residues. Trimming stripped 1 base from V and 4 bases from J, with 7 bases between. CDR1 and CDR2 (germline): SEHNR, FQNEAQ (reference sequence). The variable domain in full, with the rest retrieved from reference TRBV7-9 and TRBJ1-2, is DTGVSQNPRHKITKRGQNVTFRCDPISEHNRLYWYRQTLGQGPEFLTYFQNEAQLEKSRLLSDRFSAERPKGSFSTLEIQRTEQGDSAMYLCASSLGGGYGYTFGSGTRLTVV.

The genes are TRBV29-1 and TRBJ1-2; a weak D match, TRBD1 (6 bases). CDR3 length: 12 residues. The V end lost 5 bases, the J end lost 4 bases, and 11 bases lay between the germline ends. The germline V gene has CDR1 SQVTM and CDR2 ANQGSEA. CDR3 bases: TGCAGCGTTTGCGGAGGGGGCTATGGCTACACCTTC. Encoded protein: CSVCGGGYGYTF.

This rearrangement joins TRBV6-2 or TRBV6-3 to TRBJ1-1; 9 bases fit TRBD1. J was trimmed by 6 bases and V by 5 bases; bases with no gene match: 7. This CDR3 spans 14 amino acids. CDR1 is MNHEY and CDR2 is SVGEGT in the germline V gene. The CDR3 spells CASSGDRGSAEAFF. Written as DNA, the CDR3 is TGTGCCAGCAGTGGAGACAGGGGGAGCGCTGAAGCTTTCTTT.

V usage is TRBV3-1 and J usage is TRBJ2-3; 8 bases line up with TRBD2. The germline gives CDR1 LGHDT, CDR2 YNNKEL (reference sequence). The J segment lost 1 base and the V segment lost 7 bases, leaving 4 bases of the junction unmatched. The CDR3 is made up of 14 amino acids. The CDR3 sequence: CASTPTSGTDTQYF. The CDR3 DNA reads as TGTGCCAGCACCCCGACTAGCGGCACAGATACGCAGTATTTT.

This clonotype was seen a few times. The J gene is TRBJ1-1, the V gene TRBV29-1; TRBD1 matches at 7 bases. Trimming removed 3 bases from V and 3 bases from J; junction bases left unmatched: 7. The germline CDR1 and CDR2 sequences are SQVTM and ANQGSEA. This CDR3 comprises 14 residues. DNA for the CDR3: TGCAGCGTTGATACCCCAGGGGGTTACACTGAAGCTTTCTTT. Translating it yields CSVDTPGGYTEAFF.

The CDR3 DNA sequence: TGTGCCATCAAGGCAAAAGAGACCCAGTACTTC. Protein: CAIKAKETQYF. This sequence joins TRBV10-3 and TRBJ2-5; no clear D gene. V lost 7 bases and J 3 bases, leaving 6 bases between the germline ends. This CDR3 spans 11 amino acids. Germline V lookup: CDR1 ENHRY, CDR2 SYGVKD.

This clonotype was observed a few times. V and J are TRBV7-2 and TRBJ2-1, with TRBD2 matching 11 bases. TRBJ2-7 explains the end of the DNA better; the J call may be wrong. The CDR3 consists of 17 residues. The germline gives CDR1 SGHTA, CDR2 FQGNSA. In DNA, the CDR3 is TGTGCCAGCAGCTTAGCCCCGCTAGCGGGAGGTTTCAATGAGCAGTACTTC. Translated: CASSLAPLAGGFNEQYF.